The source of this TCR beta chain is a study of T cell responses to AZD1222 COVID-19 vaccine. General observations from the study: Unmutated regions of variants are reportedly targeted by nearly half of spike-specific TCRs. A mostly white British donor set with more females was recruited, and clonal diversity was possibly underestimated. Just six people given AZD1222 tested seropositive at baseline.

Measured with immunoSEQ multiplex PCR; TCRdb has only the in-frame clones, and not every one. The repertoire holds about 18,000 clones, with about four fifths as singletons. Analysis merged second doses at about 4 or about 12 weeks. The germline V gene encodes CDR1 MNHEY and CDR2 SVGEGT. There are 14 residues in the CDR3. V was trimmed by 8 bases and J by 7 bases, leaving 18 bases between them. Remarks on this clone: Its matching antigen is unknown.

Sequencing was performed on peripheral blood, taken 28 days after the second AZD1222 dose. The TCR comes from an adult who received the AZD1222 COVID-19 vaccine. This chain joins TRBV6-2 or TRBV6-3 and TRBJ2-1; D not certain. The DNA of the CDR3 is TGTGCCAGCTGCCATTCCCGTTTTTTGAATGAGCAGTTCTTC. Translated: CASCHSRFLNEQFF.